The present T cell receptor (beta chain) was sequenced within a study of response to subunit inactivated influenza vaccine. Study-wide results and limits: Few additional T cells are recruited per seasonal influenza vaccination, authors suggested.

Using its own MiXCR run on the RT-PCR reads, TCRdb lists one record per CDR3 protein. The sample has 490,000 or so distinct CDR3 sequences, 7.6% seen once. This clonotype showed up many times. Its specificity is not known. This receptor was identified in a man aged 50 to 75 who received an inactivated influenza vaccine. Sample: PBMCs from blood, taken less than 25 months after vaccination.

CDR3 amino acids: CATSDPRTGNTGELFF. The DNA of the CDR3 is TGTGCCACCAGTGATCCCCGGACAGGGAACACCGGGGAGCTGTTTTTT. V usage is TRBV24-1 and J usage is TRBJ2-2; 7 positions agree with TRBD1. Per germline, CDR1 KGHDR and CDR2 SFDVKD. This CDR3 is built from 16 residues. The V gene end was trimmed by 3 bases and the J gene end by 1 base; junction bases not matched to a gene: 4.